The 11 T cell receptor beta chains given below trace back to one sample, sequenced in a study of identical twins. TCRdb re-analysed the 5' RACE reads in MiXCR, keeping a single row per CDR3 protein. The sample yields about 720,000 distinct CDR3 sequences, under 9% seen once. The sample was also reused in another study, on yellow fever vaccine responses in identical twins.

Source material: PBMCs. The source is a young woman in good health.

There are many counts of this clonotype. The chain joins TRBV3-1 to TRBJ2-7, with D perhaps assigned TRBD1 or TRBD2 (5 bases each). Germline CDR1 and CDR2: LGHDT and YNNKEL (reference sequence). V shed 7 bases and J shed 4 bases, with 17 bases lying between them. This CDR3 has 14 residues. CDR3 coding DNA: TGTGCCAGCAACCCTAGTGGGGGAAGTTACGAGCAGTACTTC. Its protein is CASNPSGGSYEQYF.

This clonotype was picked up many times. The V gene is TRBV29-1, the J gene TRBJ2-6, with D unresolved. Germline V gene data show CDR1 as SQVTM and CDR2 as ANQGSEA. This CDR3 has 13 residues. The V gene lost 3 bases and the J gene lost 2 bases, with 5 bases spanning the gap. The CDR3 reads CSVDFPGANVLTF. DNA for the CDR3: TGCAGCGTTGACTTCCCTGGGGCCAACGTCCTGACTTTC.

This clonotype was observed at least ten times. The chain links TRBV7-2 to TRBJ2-4; no reliable D call. The CDR3 covers 14 residues. CDR1 is SGHTA, CDR2 FQGNSA, per germline. V lost 0 bases and J lost 3, with 6 bases in between. CDR3 DNA: TGTGCCAGCAGCTTAGCCAGCAACAAAAACATTCAGTACTTC. The encoded protein is CASSLASNKNIQYF.

In its sample, this clonotype was seen a few times. V usage is TRBV6-5 and J usage is TRBJ2-5, with 11 bases lining up with TRBD2. CDR1 and CDR2 from the germline V gene are MNHEY and SVGAGI. The CDR3 covers 16 residues. Trimming cost V 0 bases and J 2 bases; bases outside gene matches: 2. This CDR3 reads CASSYSGTSGQETQYF. The CDR3 coding sequence is TGTGCCAGCAGTTACTCGGGGACTAGCGGACAAGAGACCCAGTACTTC.

This clonotype came up a few times. The rearrangement links TRBV5-1 to TRBJ2-2; the D gene is possibly TRBD1 (6 bases). CDR1 is SGHRS, CDR2 YFSETQ, per germline. CDR3 size: 14 residues. Between the trimmed V and J ends, which lost 4 bases and 7 bases, there was a span of 14 bases. This chain's CDR3 is CASSRDRTGGELFF. For the CDR3, the DNA is TGCGCCAGCAGCCGCGACAGGACGGGCGGGGAGCTGTTTTTT. Full variable domain (remainder filled in from reference TRBV5-1 and TRBJ2-2): KAGVTQTPRYLIKTRGQQVTLSCSPISGHRSVSWYQQTPGQGLQFLFEYFSETQRNKGNFPGRFSGRQFSNSRSEMNVSTLELGDSALYLCASSRDRTGGELFFGEGSRLTVL.

There are a few counts of this clonotype. The rearrangement links TRBV28 to TRBJ2-7, with 10 bases lining up with TRBD2. Germline V gives CDR1 MDHEN, CDR2 SYDVKM. There are 18 residues in the CDR3. With V trimmed by 4 bases and J by 8 bases, 20 bases remained unmatched. CDR3 nucleotide sequence: TGTGCCAGCAGTTCTACCTCTAGCGGGGGCCCCGAGGGGTTTAAGCAGTACTTC. As protein: CASSSTSSGGPEGFKQYF.

This clonotype was seen a handful of times. V gene TRBV29-1 combines with J gene TRBJ2-7, with 8 bases aligning to TRBD2. Trimming cost V 2 bases and J 2 bases; bases outside gene matches: 2. Germline V lookup: CDR1 SQVTM, CDR2 ANQGSEA. The CDR3 is 13 residues long. CDR3: CSVETGGPYEQYF. Written as DNA, the CDR3 is TGCAGCGTTGAAACGGGGGGGCCCTACGAGCAGTACTTC.

This chain links TRBV29-1 with TRBJ2-1; 9 bases line up with TRBD1. V shed 6 bases, J shed 6 bases, and the junction held 6 bases outside the gene matches. The germline CDR1 and CDR2 sequences are SQVTM and ANQGSEA. The length of the CDR3 is 13 residues. DNA for the CDR3: TGCAGCGTGGGGGGACAGGGTAGCAATGAGCAGTTCTTC. Translated, it gives CSVGGQGSNEQFF.

V is TRBV6-2 or TRBV6-3 and J is TRBJ1-1, with 7 bases aligning to TRBD1. V lost 2 bases to trimming and J lost 10 bases; unmatched junction nucleotides: 1. Germline CDR1 MNHEY, CDR2 SVGEGT. The CDR3 totals 11 residues. CDR3 sequence: CASSYRGPAFF. In nucleotides, the CDR3 is TGTGCCAGCAGTTACAGGGGGCCAGCTTTCTTT.

This clonotype was counted at least ten times. V is TRBV12-3 or TRBV12-4 and J is TRBJ1-5, with D unresolved. There are 13 residues in the CDR3. V was clipped by 1 base and J by 7 bases, with 8 bases between them. This CDR3 is CASSLVDGQPQHF. The CDR3 DNA reads TGTGCCAGCAGTTTAGTCGATGGCCAGCCCCAGCATTTT.

This clonotype was observed at least ten times. The rearrangement uses TRBV2 and TRBJ2-5; TRBD2 matches 11 bases. Per the germline V gene, CDR1 is SNHLY and CDR2 is FYNNEI. The CDR3 totals 14 residues. V lost 6 bases, J lost 5 bases, and 5 bases stayed unmatched. The CDR3 coding sequence is TGTGCCAGCAGGGGGGGACTAGCGGCGGAGACCCAGTACTTC. Its protein product is CASRGGLAAETQYF.